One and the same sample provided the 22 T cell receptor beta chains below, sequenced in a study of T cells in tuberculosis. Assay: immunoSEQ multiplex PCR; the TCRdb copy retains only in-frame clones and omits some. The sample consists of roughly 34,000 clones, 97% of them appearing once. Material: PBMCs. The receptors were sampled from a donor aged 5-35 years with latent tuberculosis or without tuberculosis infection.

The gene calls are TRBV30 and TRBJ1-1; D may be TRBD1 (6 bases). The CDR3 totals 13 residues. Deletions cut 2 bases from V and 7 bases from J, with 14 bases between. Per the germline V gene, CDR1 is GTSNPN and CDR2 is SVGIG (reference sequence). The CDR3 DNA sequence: TGTGCCTGGAGTCAGGGGAGTGGGGATGAAGCTTTCTTT. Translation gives CAWSQGSGDEAFF.

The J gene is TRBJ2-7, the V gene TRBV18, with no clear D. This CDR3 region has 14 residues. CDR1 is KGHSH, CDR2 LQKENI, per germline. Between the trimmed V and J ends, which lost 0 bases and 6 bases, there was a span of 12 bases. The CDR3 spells CASSPPGRPLEQYF. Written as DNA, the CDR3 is TGTGCCAGCTCACCACCGGGCAGGCCCCTCGAGCAGTACTTC.

The CDR3 here is CASSAPNYNEQFF. CDR3 nucleotides: TGTGCCAGCAGCGCCCCCAACTACAATGAGCAGTTCTTC. The gene calls are TRBV9 and TRBJ2-1, with D hard to call. The CDR3 runs to 13 residues. Between the trimmed V and J ends, which lost 3 bases and 3 bases, there was a span of 7 bases. Germline CDR1 reads SGDLS; CDR2 reads YYNGEE.

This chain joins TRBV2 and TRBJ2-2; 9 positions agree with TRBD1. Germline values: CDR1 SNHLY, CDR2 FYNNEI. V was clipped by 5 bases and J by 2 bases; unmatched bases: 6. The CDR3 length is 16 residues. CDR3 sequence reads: CASSSQGASNTGELFF. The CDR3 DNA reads TGTGCCAGCAGTTCACAGGGGGCTTCCAACACCGGGGAGCTGTTTTTT. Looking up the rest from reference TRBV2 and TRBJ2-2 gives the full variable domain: EPEVTQTPSHQVTQMGQEVILRCVPISNHLYFYWYRQILGQKVEFLVSFYNNEISEKSEIFDDQFSVERPDGSNFTLKIRSTKLEDSAMYFCASSSQGASNTGELFFGEGSRLTVL.

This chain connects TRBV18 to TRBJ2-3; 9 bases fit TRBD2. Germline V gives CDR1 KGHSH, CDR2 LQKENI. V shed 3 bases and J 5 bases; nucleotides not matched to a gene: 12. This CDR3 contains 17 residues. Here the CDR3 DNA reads TGTGCCAGCTCACCGACGAATGGCGGGGGGGCTATAGATACGCAGTATTTT. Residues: CASSPTNGGGAIDTQYF.

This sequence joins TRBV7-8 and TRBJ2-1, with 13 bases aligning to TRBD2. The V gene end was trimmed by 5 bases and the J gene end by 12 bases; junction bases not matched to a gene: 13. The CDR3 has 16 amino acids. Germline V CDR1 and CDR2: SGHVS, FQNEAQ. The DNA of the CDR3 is TGTGCCAGCAGCACCCGGACTAGCGGGAGCGGTATTGGGCAGTTCTTC. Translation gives CASSTRTSGSGIGQFF.

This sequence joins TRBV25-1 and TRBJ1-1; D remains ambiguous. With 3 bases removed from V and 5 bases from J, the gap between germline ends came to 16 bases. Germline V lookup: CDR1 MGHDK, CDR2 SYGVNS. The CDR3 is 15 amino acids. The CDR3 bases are TGTGCCAGCAGTGATGGTTACAGCAACCAAACTGAAGCTTTCTTT. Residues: CASSDGYSNQTEAFF.

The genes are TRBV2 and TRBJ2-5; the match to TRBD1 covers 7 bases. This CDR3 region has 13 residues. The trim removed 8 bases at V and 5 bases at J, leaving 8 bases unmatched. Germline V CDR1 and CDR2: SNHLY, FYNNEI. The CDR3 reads CASEGQTRETQYF. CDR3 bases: TGTGCCAGCGAGGGACAGACGCGGGAGACCCAGTACTTC.

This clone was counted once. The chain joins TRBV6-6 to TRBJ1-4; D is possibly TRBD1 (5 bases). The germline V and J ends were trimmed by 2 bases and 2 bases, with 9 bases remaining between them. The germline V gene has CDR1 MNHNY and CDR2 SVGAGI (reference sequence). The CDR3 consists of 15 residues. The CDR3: CASSYTRATNEKLFF. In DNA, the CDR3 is TGTGCCAGCAGTTACACCAGGGCCACTAATGAAAAACTGTTTTTT.

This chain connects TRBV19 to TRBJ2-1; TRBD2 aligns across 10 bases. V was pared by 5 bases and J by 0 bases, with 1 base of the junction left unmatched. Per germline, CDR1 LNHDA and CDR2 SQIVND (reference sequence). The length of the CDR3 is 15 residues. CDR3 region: CASSRTSGSYNEQFF. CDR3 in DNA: TGTGCCAGTAGTCGGACTAGCGGCTCCTACAATGAGCAGTTCTTC. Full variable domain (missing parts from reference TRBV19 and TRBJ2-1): DGGITQSPKYLFRKEGQNVTLSCEQNLNHDAMYWYRQDPGQGLRLIYYSQIVNDFQKGDIAEGYSVSREKKESFPLTVTSAQKNPTAFYLCASSRTSGSYNEQFFGPGTRLTVL.

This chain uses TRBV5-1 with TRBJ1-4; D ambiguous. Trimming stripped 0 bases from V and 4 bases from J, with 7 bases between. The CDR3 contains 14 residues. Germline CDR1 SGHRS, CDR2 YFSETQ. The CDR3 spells CASSLAGDNEKLFF. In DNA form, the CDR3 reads TGCGCCAGCAGCTTGGCCGGGGATAATGAAAAACTGTTTTTT. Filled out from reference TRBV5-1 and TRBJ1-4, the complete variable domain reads KAGVTQTPRYLIKTRGQQVTLSCSPISGHRSVSWYQQTPGQGLQFLFEYFSETQRNKGNFPGRFSGRQFSNSRSEMNVSTLELGDSALYLCASSLAGDNEKLFFGSGTQLSVL.

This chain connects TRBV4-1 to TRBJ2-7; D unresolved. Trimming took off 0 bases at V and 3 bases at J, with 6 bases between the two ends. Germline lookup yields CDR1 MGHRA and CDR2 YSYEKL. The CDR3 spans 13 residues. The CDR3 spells CASSQDERYEQYF. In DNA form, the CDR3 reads TGCGCCAGCAGCCAAGATGAGCGCTACGAGCAGTACTTC.

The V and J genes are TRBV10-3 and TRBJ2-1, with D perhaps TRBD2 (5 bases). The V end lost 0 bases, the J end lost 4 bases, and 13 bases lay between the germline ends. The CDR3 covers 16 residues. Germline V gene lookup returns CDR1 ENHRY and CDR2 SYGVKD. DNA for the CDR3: TGTGCCATCAGTGAGTCGAGAGGGCCCGCTTACAATGAGCAGTTCTTC. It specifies CAISESRGPAYNEQFF.

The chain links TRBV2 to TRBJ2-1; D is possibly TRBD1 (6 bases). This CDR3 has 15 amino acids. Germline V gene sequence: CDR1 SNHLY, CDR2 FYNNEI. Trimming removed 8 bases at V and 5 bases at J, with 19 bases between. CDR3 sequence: CASGYTGFGDNEQFF. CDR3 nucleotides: TGTGCCAGCGGCTATACAGGGTTCGGGGACAATGAGCAGTTCTTC.

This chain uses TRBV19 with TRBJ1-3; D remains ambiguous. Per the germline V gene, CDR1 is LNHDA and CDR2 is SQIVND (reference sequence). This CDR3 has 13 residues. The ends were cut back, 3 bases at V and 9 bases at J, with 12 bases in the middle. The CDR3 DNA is TGTGCCAGTAGTATCTCACAAAGAGGCACCATATATTTT. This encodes CASSISQRGTIYF.

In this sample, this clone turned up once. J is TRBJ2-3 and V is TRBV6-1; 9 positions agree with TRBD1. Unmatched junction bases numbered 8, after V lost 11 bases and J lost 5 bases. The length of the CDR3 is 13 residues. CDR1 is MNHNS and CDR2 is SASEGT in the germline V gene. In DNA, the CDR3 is TGTGCCCACCGGGGACAGGGCATAGATACGCAGTATTTT. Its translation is CAHRGQGIDTQYF.

The CDR3 DNA sequence: TGTGCCAGCAGTTGGACTAGCGGGGGGATTAATTTTTACGAGCAGTACTTC. Amino acids: CASSWTSGGINFYEQYF. This rearrangement joins TRBV7-2 to TRBJ2-7; 14 bases agree with TRBD2. CDR3 size: 17 residues. J gave up 4 bases and V 6 bases, and 11 bases lay outside the gene matches. The V gene's germline CDR1 is SGHTA and CDR2 FQGNSA.

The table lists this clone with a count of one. CDR3 coding DNA: TGTGCCAGCTCACCAACACAGGGGTTCTCCTACTACGAGCAGTACTTC. Translation: CASSPTQGFSYYEQYF. This chain connects TRBV18 to TRBJ2-7, with 7 nucleotides matching TRBD1. Unmatched junction bases numbered 10, after V lost 2 bases and J lost 3 bases. Per germline, CDR1 KGHSH and CDR2 LQKENI. CDR3 length: 16 residues.

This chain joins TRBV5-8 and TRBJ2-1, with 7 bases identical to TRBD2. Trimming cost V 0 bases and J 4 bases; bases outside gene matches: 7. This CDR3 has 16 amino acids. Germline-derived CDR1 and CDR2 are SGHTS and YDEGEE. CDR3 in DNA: TGTGCCAGCAGCTTGGCCTGGAGACTAGCATACAATGAGCAGTTCTTC. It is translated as CASSLAWRLAYNEQFF.

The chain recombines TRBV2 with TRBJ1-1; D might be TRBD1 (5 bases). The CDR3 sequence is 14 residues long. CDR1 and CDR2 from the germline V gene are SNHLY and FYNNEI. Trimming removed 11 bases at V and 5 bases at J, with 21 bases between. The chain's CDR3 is CAGHRDLGGTEAFF. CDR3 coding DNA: TGTGCCGGCCACCGGGACCTCGGAGGGACTGAAGCTTTCTTT.

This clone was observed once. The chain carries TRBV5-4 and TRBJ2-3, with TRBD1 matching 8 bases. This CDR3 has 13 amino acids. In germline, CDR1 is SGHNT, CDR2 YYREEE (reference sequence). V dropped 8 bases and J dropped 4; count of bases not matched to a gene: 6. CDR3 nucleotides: TGTGCCAGTAGAATACAGGGGGCAGATACGCAGTATTTT. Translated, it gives CASRIQGADTQYF.

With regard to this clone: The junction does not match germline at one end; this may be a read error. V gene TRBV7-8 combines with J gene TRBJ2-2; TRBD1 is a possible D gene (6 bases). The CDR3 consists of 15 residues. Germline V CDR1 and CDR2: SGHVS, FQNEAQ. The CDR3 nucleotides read TGTGCCAGCAGTTTAGACAGGATGAACACCGGGGAGCTGTTTTTT. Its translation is CASSLDRMNTGELFF.